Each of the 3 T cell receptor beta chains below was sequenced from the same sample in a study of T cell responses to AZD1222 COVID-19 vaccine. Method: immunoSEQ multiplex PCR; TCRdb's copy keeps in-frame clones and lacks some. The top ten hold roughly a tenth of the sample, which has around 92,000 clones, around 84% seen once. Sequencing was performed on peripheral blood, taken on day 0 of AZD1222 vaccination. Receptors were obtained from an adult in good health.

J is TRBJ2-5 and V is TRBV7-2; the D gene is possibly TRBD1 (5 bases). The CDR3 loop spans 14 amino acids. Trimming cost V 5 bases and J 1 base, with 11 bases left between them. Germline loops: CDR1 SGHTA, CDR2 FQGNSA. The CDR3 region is CASSPFDSQETQYF. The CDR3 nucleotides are TGTGCCAGCAGCCCTTTTGACAGCCAAGAGACCCAGTACTTC. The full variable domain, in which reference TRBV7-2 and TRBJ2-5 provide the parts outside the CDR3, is GAGVSQSPSNKVTEKGKDVELRCDPISGHTALYWYRQSLGQGLEFLIYFQGNSAPDKSGLPSDRFSAERTGGSVSTLTIQRTQQEDSAVYLCASSPFDSQETQYFGPGTRLLVL.

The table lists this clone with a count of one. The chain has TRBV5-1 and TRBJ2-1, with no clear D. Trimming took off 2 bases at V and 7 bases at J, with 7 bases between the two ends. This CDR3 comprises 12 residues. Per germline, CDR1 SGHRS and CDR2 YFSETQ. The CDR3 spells CASSFDGNEQFF. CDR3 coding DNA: TGCGCCAGCAGCTTTGATGGGAATGAGCAGTTCTTC.

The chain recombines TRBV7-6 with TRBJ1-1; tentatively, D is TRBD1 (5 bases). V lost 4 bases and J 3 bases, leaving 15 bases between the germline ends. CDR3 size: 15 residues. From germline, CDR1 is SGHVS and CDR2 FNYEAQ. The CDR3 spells CASSSSGTGDTEAFF. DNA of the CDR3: TGTGCCAGCAGCTCTTCCGGGACGGGGGACACTGAAGCTTTCTTT.